This TCR beta chain was sequenced during a study of patients and donors after allogeneic stem cell transplantation (dated by TCRdb to the early 2020s). Trimming at the junction amounts to 3 bases on V and 4 bases on J, and the germline ends lie 16 bases apart. Including the terminal cysteine and phenylalanine, the CDR3 comprises 15 residues. The DNA shown is the 45-base CDR3, in frame from base 1. For CDR1 and CDR2, the germline V gene lists SGHVS and FNYEAQ. The library was obtained by RT-PCR. Reads for this sample came from a NextSeq 550. TCRdb trimmed the raw reads at Q25, called clones with MiXCR and kept productive beta chains. Entries that share a CDR3 protein sequence are merged under the most common genes and DNA. The sample contains about 74,000 distinct CDR3 sequences, 26% of them found a single time. Of the sample, 26% is held by the ten largest clones. On this clonotype itself: It has no known antigen specificity. No qualities accompany the bases; no much larger clone lies one base away.

This TCR derives from a human donor who was either an allogeneic HSCT recipient or a stem cell or donor lymphocyte infusion donor (not recorded which). It is not recorded whose cells these are; they may come from a transplant donor. Input material: blood, either unsorted or a sorted T cell fraction (not recorded which). The chain is made from TRBV7-6 and TRBJ2-7; tentative D gene TRBD2, with 6 bases matching. DNA sequence: TGTGCCAGCAGCTTTCTAGCGTACATGTCTTACGAGCAGTACTTC. Its product reads: CASSFLAYMSYEQYF.